This TCR beta chain was sequenced in a study of OX40 agonist ivuxolimab in advanced cancers. Produced via immunoSEQ multiplex PCR; TCRdb's table is partial and in-frame only. The data show tens of thousands of clones, more than 90% seen once. Germline lookup yields CDR1 LNHDA and CDR2 SQIVND (reference sequence). The V and J ends lost 6 bases and 0 bases respectively, with 3 bases between them. This CDR3 region has 12 residues. The material sequenced was CD4+ or CD8+ T cells sorted from blood, taken in a trial of the OX40 agonist ivuxolimab. This TCR came from an adult with an advanced solid tumor such as melanoma, head and neck, liver or kidney cancer. The chain uses TRBV19 and TRBJ2-1; D unresolved. CDR3: CASSDSYNEQFF. CDR3 nucleotide sequence: TGTGCCAGTAGCGACTCCTACAATGAGCAGTTCTTC.